The 11 T cell receptor beta chains presented below share a single source sample, sequenced in a study of shared clonotypes between healthy human individuals. Profiled with immunoSEQ multiplex PCR; TCRdb holds only in-frame clones, not every one. The sample shows some 1,900,000 clones, approximately 95% of them seen only once. CD8 cells regarded as naive lacked CD45RO, were positively chosen for CCR7, and omitted terminally differentiated effector memory CD45RA+ cells. Sequenced input: naive CD8+ T cells sorted from blood. All receptors derive from a man aged 18 to 35 in good health.

The rearrangement links TRBV27 to TRBJ1-2; D is ambiguous. This CDR3 contains 14 residues. Trimming removed 9 bases from V and 4 bases from J, with 18 bases in between. CDR1 and CDR2 from the germline V gene are MNHEY and SMNVEV (reference sequence). The CDR3 DNA follows: TGTGCCAGTCTCCCGACCGTGGGAAGCTATGGCTACACCTTC. Protein product: CASLPTVGSYGYTF.

V gene TRBV7-9 combines with J gene TRBJ2-5; 7 bases are a match to TRBD1. This CDR3 is built from 16 residues. V lost 5 bases, J lost 2 bases, and 11 bases stayed unmatched. The germline V gene has CDR1 SEHNR and CDR2 FQNEAQ (reference sequence). CDR3 nucleotide sequence: TGTGCCAGCAGCCCCGGCCCCGGGACAGTACAAGAGACCCAGTACTTC. Protein product: CASSPGPGTVQETQYF.

The chain has TRBV19 and TRBJ2-7; no clear D. The CDR3 consists of 14 residues. V was clipped by 3 bases and J by 2 bases, with 11 bases between them. From germline, CDR1 is LNHDA and CDR2 SQIVND (reference sequence). CDR3 nucleotide sequence: TGTGCCAGTAGTATGGGCGGAGTTACCTACGAGCAGTACTTC. Its protein is CASSMGGVTYEQYF. The entire variable domain, with the rest obtained from reference TRBV19 and TRBJ2-7, is as follows: DGGITQSPKYLFRKEGQNVTLSCEQNLNHDAMYWYRQDPGQGLRLIYYSQIVNDFQKGDIAEGYSVSREKKESFPLTVTSAQKNPTAFYLCASSMGGVTYEQYFGPGTRLTVT.

This chain connects TRBV4-1 to TRBJ1-4; D gene uncertain. CDR3 length: 14 amino acids. V was clipped by 4 bases and J by 8 bases, with 14 bases between them. The germline gives CDR1 MGHRA, CDR2 YSYEKL. Here the CDR3 reads CASSPPAGREKLFF. In nucleotides, the CDR3 is TGCGCCAGCAGCCCCCCGGCTGGCCGGGAAAAACTGTTTTTT.

The V gene is TRBV14, the J gene TRBJ1-4; maybe TRBD1 (5 bases). Deletions cut 0 bases from V and 7 bases from J, with 15 bases between. The CDR3 is 16 amino acids. CDR1 is SGHDN, CDR2 FVKESK, per germline. In DNA form, the CDR3 reads TGTGCCAGCAGCCAAGATCTAGGGGAGGGTATTGAAAAACTGTTTTTT. Protein sequence: CASSQDLGEGIEKLFF.

The chain combines TRBV25-1 with TRBJ1-2, with 9 bases that match TRBD1. The CDR3 totals 17 residues. Unmatched junction bases numbered 13, after V lost 4 bases and J lost 4 bases. In germline, CDR1 is MGHDK, CDR2 SYGVNS. Written as DNA, the CDR3 is TGTGCCAGCAGTGCTGGGACAGGGTTAGCGCCGGGCTATGGCTACACCTTC. Translating it yields CASSAGTGLAPGYGYTF.

A word on this clone: The sample contains more than one DNA sequence encoding this CDR3. This sequence joins TRBV6-1 and TRBJ2-7; 10 positions match TRBD2. CDR1 and CDR2 from the germline V gene are MNHNS and SASEGT. The CDR3 runs 15 residues. Trimming removed 2 bases from V and 2 bases from J; junction bases left unmatched: 3. CDR3 coding DNA: TGTGCCAGCAGTGAAATAGCGGGGGGACCCTACGAGCAGTACTTC. This translates into CASSEIAGGPYEQYF.

This CDR3 is CASSPDRTSYEQYF. Written as DNA, the CDR3 is TGTGCCAGCAGCCCCGACAGGACCTCATACGAGCAGTACTTC. The chain is built from TRBV5-6 and TRBJ2-7; the D gene is possibly TRBD1 (6 bases). The CDR3 loop spans 14 amino acids. Germline V gives CDR1 SGHDT, CDR2 YYEEEE. V was cut by 4 bases and J by 4 bases, with 15 bases left in between.

J is TRBJ1-2 and V is TRBV19; no firm D call. Germline V gene sequence: CDR1 LNHDA, CDR2 SQIVND (reference sequence). This CDR3 is 14 amino acids long. Trimming took 5 bases from V and 2 from J, leaving 12 bases between them. The CDR3 DNA follows: TGTGCCAGTAGTTTCGCGGTAGACAACTATGGCTACACCTTC. It yields the protein CASSFAVDNYGYTF.

The table lists this clone with a count of one. The chain recombines TRBV27 with TRBJ2-3, with D perhaps TRBD1 (6 bases). Trimming left V 5 bases short and J 0 bases short, with 15 bases between. The germline V gene has CDR1 MNHEY and CDR2 SMNVEV (reference sequence). The CDR3 spans 16 residues. The CDR3 DNA sequence: TGTGCCAGCAGTCCCCAGGGGCCGATGAGCACAGATACGCAGTATTTT. Encoded protein: CASSPQGPMSTDTQYF.

V and J are TRBV4-3 and TRBJ2-7; 8 bases fit TRBD2. Trimming removed 4 bases from V and 2 bases from J; junction bases left unmatched: 10. The CDR3 spans 16 residues. Germline loops: CDR1 LGHNA, CDR2 YSLEER. The chain's CDR3 is CASSLELAEIPYEQYF. CDR3 nucleotides: TGCGCCAGCAGCCTGGAACTAGCGGAGATCCCCTACGAGCAGTACTTC.